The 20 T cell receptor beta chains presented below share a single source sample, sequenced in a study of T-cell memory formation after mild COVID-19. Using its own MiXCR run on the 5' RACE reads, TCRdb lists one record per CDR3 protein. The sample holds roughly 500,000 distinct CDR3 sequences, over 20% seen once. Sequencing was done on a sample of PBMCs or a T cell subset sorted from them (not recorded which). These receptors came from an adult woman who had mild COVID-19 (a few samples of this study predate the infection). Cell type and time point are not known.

The CDR3 protein is CASSLSQYHRGAGQPQHF. Written as DNA, the CDR3 is TGTGCCAGCAGTTTATCGCAGTACCACAGGGGCGCAGGTCAGCCCCAGCATTTT. This sequence joins TRBV27 and TRBJ1-5; 7 bases agree with TRBD1. CDR1 is MNHEY, CDR2 SMNVEV, per germline (reference sequence). Trimming removed 0 bases from V and 6 bases from J; junction bases left unmatched: 14. The length of the CDR3 is 18 residues.

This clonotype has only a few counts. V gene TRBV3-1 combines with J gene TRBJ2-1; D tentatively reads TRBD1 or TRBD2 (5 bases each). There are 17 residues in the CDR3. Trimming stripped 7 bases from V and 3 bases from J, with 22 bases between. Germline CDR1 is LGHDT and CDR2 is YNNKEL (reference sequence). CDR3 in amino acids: CASTLGLGLRGYNEQFF. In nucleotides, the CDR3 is TGTGCCAGCACCCTCGGCCTGGGGCTGAGGGGCTACAATGAGCAGTTCTTC.

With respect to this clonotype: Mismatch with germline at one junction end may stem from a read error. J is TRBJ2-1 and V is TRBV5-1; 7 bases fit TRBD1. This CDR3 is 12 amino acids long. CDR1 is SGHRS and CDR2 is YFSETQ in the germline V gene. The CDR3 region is CASSRVGQDGVF. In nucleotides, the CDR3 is TGCGCCAGCAGCCGGGTCGGACAGGATGGGGTCTTC.

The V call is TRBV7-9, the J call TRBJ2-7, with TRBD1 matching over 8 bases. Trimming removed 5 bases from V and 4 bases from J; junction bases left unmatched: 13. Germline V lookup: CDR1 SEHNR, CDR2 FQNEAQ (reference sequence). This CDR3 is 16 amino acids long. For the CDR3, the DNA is TGTGCCAGCAGCAACTTGGACAGGGCCATTGTGTACGAGCAGTACTTC. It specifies CASSNLDRAIVYEQYF.

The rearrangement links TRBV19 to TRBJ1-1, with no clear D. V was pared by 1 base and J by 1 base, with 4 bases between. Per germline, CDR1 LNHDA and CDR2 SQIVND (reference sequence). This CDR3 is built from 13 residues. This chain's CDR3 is CASSIGANTEAFF. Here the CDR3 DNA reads TGTGCCAGTAGTATAGGGGCGAACACTGAAGCTTTCTTT. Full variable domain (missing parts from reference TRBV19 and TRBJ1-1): DGGITQSPKYLFRKEGQNVTLSCEQNLNHDAMYWYRQDPGQGLRLIYYSQIVNDFQKGDIAEGYSVSREKKESFPLTVTSAQKNPTAFYLCASSIGANTEAFFGQGTRLTVV.

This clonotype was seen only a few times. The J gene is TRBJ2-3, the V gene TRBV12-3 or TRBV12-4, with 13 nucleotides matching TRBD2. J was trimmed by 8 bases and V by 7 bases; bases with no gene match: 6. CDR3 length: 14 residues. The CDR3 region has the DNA TGTGCCAGCACCGGACTAGCGGGGGTGGGTACGCAGTATTTT. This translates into CASTGLAGVGTQYF.

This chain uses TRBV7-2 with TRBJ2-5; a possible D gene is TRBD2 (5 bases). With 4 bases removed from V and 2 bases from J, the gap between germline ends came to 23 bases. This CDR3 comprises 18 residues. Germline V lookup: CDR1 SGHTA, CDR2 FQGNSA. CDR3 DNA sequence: TGTGCCAGCAGCTCGCGAGCCACTGGGAGACACTTACAAGAGACCCAGTACTTC. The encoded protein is CASSSRATGRHLQETQYF.

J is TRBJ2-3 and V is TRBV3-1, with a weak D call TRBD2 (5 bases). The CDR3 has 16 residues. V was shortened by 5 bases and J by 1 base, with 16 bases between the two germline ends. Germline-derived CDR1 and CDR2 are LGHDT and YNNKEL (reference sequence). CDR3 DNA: TGTGCCAGCAGCTCCCTCAGGAGGTCGGGCACAGATACGCAGTATTTT. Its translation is CASSSLRRSGTDTQYF.

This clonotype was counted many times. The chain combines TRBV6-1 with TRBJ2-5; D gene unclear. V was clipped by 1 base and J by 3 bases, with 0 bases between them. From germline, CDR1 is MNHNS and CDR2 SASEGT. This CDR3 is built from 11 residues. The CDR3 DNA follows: TGTGCCAGCAGTGAAGAAGAGACCCAGTACTTC. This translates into CASSEEETQYF.

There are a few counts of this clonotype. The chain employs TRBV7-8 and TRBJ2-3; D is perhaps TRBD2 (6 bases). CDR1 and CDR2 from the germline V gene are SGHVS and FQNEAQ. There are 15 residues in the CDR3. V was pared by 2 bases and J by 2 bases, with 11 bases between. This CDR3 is CASSLTAGNTDTQYF. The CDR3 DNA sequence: TGTGCCAGCAGCTTAACGGCGGGAAACACAGATACGCAGTATTTT.

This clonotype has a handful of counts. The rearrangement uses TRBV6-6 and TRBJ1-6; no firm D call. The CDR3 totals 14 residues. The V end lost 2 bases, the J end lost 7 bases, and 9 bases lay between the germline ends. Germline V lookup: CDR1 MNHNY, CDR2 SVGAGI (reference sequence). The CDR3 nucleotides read TGTGCCAGCAGTTACGGGGAAAGGAATTCACCCCTCCACTTT. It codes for CASSYGERNSPLHF.

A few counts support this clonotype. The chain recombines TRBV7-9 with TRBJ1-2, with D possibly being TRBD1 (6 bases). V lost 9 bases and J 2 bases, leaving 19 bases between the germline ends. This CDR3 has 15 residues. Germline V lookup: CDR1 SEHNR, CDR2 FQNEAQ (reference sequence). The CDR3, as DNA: TGTGCCAGTAGAAGAGGGGCAGGGGCAAACTATGGCTACACCTTC. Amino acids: CASRRGAGANYGYTF.

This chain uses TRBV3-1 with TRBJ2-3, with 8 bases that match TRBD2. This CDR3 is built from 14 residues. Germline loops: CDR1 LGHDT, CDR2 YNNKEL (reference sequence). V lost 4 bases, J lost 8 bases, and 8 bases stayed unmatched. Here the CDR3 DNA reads TGTGCCAGCAGCCTAAGCGGGGGAGACGGTACGCAGTATTTT. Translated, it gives CASSLSGGDGTQYF.

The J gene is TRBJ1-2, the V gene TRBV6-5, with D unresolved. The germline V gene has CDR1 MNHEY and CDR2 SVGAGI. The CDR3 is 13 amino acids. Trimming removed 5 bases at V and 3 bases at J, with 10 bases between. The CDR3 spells CASSAWGDYGYTF. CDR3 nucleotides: TGTGCCAGCAGTGCTTGGGGAGACTATGGCTACACCTTC.

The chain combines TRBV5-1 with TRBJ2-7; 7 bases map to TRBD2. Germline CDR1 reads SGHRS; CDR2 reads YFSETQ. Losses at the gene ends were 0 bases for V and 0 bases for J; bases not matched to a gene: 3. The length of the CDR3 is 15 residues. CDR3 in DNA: TGCGCCAGCAGCTTGGAACTAGCGAACTCCTACGAGCAGTACTTC. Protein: CASSLELANSYEQYF.

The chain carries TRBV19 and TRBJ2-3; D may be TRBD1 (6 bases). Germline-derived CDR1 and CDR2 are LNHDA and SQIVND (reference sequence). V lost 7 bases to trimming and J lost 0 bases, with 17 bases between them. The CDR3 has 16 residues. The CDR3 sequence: CASTRTARSSTDTQYF. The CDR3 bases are TGTGCCAGTACGAGGACAGCAAGATCCAGCACAGATACGCAGTATTTT.

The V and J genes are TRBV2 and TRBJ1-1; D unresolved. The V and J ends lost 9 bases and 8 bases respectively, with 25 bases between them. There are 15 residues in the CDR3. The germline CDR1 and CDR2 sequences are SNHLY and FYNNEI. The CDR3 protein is CASPERKEGYGEAFF. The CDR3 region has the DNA TGTGCCAGTCCAGAAAGGAAAGAAGGGTATGGAGAAGCTTTCTTT. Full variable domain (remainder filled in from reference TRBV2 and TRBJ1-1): EPEVTQTPSHQVTQMGQEVILRCVPISNHLYFYWYRQILGQKVEFLVSFYNNEISEKSEIFDDQFSVERPDGSNFTLKIRSTKLEDSAMYFCASPERKEGYGEAFFGQGTRLTVV.

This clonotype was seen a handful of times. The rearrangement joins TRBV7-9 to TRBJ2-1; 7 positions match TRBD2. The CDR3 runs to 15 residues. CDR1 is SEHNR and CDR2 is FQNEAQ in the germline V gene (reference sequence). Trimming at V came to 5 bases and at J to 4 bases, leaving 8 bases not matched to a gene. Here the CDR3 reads CASSPRTSVYNEQFF. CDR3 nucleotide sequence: TGTGCCAGCAGCCCCCGTACTAGCGTGTACAATGAGCAGTTCTTC.

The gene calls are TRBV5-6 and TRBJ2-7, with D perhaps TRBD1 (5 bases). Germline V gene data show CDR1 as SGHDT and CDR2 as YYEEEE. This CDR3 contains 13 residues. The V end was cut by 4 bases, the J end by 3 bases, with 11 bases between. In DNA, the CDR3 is TGTGCCAGCAGCCCCGGACACATCTACGAGCAGTACTTC. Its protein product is CASSPGHIYEQYF.

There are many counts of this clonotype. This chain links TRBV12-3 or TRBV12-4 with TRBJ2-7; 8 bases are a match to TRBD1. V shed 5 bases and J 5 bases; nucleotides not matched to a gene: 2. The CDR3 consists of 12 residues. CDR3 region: CASSRTGNEQYF. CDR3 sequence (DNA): TGTGCCAGCAGTAGGACAGGGAACGAGCAGTACTTC.